This T cell receptor beta chain was identified during a study of molecular identifiers for immune sequencing clone quantification. Findings and limits, study-wide: Clones that exceeded 20 RNA copies held over 99% of effector molecules, yet under 1% in naive cells.

Only a few counts were recorded for this clonotype. The antigen is undetermined. Using its own MiXCR run on the PCR reads, TCRdb lists one record per CDR3 protein. The sample comprises 85,000 to 130,000 distinct CDR3 sequences, 36% of which are singletons, and around 3.8% rests with the top ten. The clonotype originates from a human donor in good health. Some libraries in this study had Jurkat cell RNA spiked in. The sample was naive CD8+ T cells from blood, with Jurkat cell RNA spiked in. Subset given: FACS-sorted CD8+CD4-CCR7+CD45RA+ naive T cells.

The CDR3 DNA follows: TGTGCCAGCAGTTCCCTACAGCCCCAGCATTTT. This sequence encodes CASSSLQPQHF. V is TRBV28 and J is TRBJ1-5; D unresolved. There are 11 residues in the CDR3. CDR1 is MDHEN, CDR2 SYDVKM, per germline. Trimming pared 4 bases from V and 7 bases from J, leaving 5 bases between.